The clone carrying this TCR beta chain was seen a handful of times. Its antigen is unknown. Trimming removed 1 base from V and 0 bases from J, with 21 bases in between. The germline CDR1 and CDR2 sequences are SGHRS and YFSETQ. The CDR3 contains 19 residues. Healthy individuals of Caucasian origin from Russia, aged roughly 6 to 90, served as donors. Primed by a sample-barcoded 5' primer and a J-beta primer mix, a second PCR proceeded for roughly 7 to 11 cycles. TCRdb independently ran MiXCR on the 5' RACE reads; one entry per CDR3 protein. The sample shows hundreds of thousands of distinct CDR3 sequences, approximately 26% of them seen only once. The record originates from a study of blood T cells in healthy people across ages. General observations from the study: Percentage of naive T cells showed a strong correlation with TCR beta diversity. Per million T cells, TCR beta diversity dropped roughly linearly as age increased.

These same data were also listed under a study on T cells of mothers and their children.

J is TRBJ2-3 and V is TRBV5-1, with a tentative D call TRBD2 (6 bases). Source material: blood. This TCR came from a boy younger than 10 in good health. In DNA form, the CDR3 reads TGCGCCAGCAGCTTGAGGCAACGTCGGGGGACCGCTAGCACAGATACGCAGTATTTT. This translates into CASSLRQRRGTASTDTQYF.